Included here is one T cell receptor beta chain sequence, with context. The target of this receptor is not known. No much larger clonotype is one base removed from it; base qualities were not supplied. The collaborating institutions used their own protocols to collect whole blood in K2EDTA tubes. For TCRbeta analysis, collaborators shipped samples in one of three forms: frozen whole blood, isolated PBMCs, or DNA extracted from either of those sample types. These data come from a study of blood T cell repertoires in COVID-19 (dated by TCRdb to about 2020). Study-wide context: Samples covering the acute and convalescent phases of COVID-19 were provided by collaborators in the United States, Italy and Spain. The material from the prospective study consisted of cDNA or gDNA derived from T cells, B-cell-depleted T cells, or PBMCs. Subjects who had been exposed to COVID-19, were actively infected with it, or had recovered from it provided the deeply sampled blood TCRbeta repertoires that made up the dataset. The repertoires were made available in a free public database intended to serve as a resource for research on the immune response to SARS-CoV-2. Samples came from the ongoing ImmuneRACE study (first 160 participants) plus 1,254 subjects from 6 global collaborators. Sample metadata almost always included a de-identified subject ID, COVID-19 status, age in years and sex. Where available, HLA class I and class II types were taken from metadata supplied by the sample provider and were not determined by assay-based typing.

TCRbeta CDR3 regions were amplified from genomic DNA by means of the immunoSEQ Assay, a bias-controlled multiplex PCR. On the authors' methods: Nucleated cell counts per sample were estimated from amplification of reference gene primers within the assay. To quantify the absolute abundance of each unique TCRbeta CDR3 rearrangement, sequence reads were collapsed and filtered. Productive Simpson clonality was computed per sample as the square root of Simpson's diversity index over productive rearrangements. Held by TCRdb, this immuneACCESS table contains in-frame sequences only and omits some clones. Under half of the omission traces to an unresolved V gene where checked; the cause of the rest is unknown. The V and J calls and the clone size are those of that table, but D and trimming were determined from the DNA. Counted in this sample were some 250,000 clones; over 80% of them appeared once. The ten largest clones capture around 27% of the sample.

Summary of the overall study and its limitations: The quantity of clinical and demographic metadata differed by source and by participant and was supplied without curation.

The germline V gene gives CDR1 as MNHNS and CDR2 as SASEGT. Trimming takes 1 base from V and 5 bases from J, and the germline ends sit 5 bases apart. The CDR3 sequence holds 12 residues, the cysteine and phenylalanine included. The read is trimmed to its CDR3 DNA, 36 bases read in frame from base 1. This clonotype was obtained from a man aged 35-49 years with acute or convalescent COVID-19. The rearrangement joined TRBV6-1 to TRBJ1-2; no confident D gene assignment can be made. The material sequenced was peripheral blood. This receptor carries the CDR3 CASSEVGYGYTF. The bases are TGTGCCAGCAGTGAAGTCGGGTATGGCTACACCTTC.